The rows below give T cell receptor beta chains drawn from one sample of a study of cytomegalovirus exposure and HLA in healthy donors. The assay was immunoSEQ multiplex PCR, and TCRdb's table has in-frame clones only and misses some. Among more than 100,000 clones listed, over 50% were seen once. The specimen was PBMCs. The origin of the receptors is a middle-aged woman in good health and CMV-seropositive. Both conserved end residues are part of each CDR3. The order of the fields is clone size, D gene, V gene, J gene, CDR3 protein, CDR3 DNA. A D gene is named only where the DNA matches it firmly. Clone size appears in some rows only: once, few, many, or a class for an expanded clone.

clone_size: NA; d_call: NA; v_call: TRBV6-4; j_call: TRBJ2-1; cdr3_aa: CASSESGGDYNEQFF; cdr3_nt: TGTGCCAGCAGTGAGTCGGGTGGAGATTACAATGAGCAGTTCTTC
clone_size: few; d_call: NA; v_call: TRBV27; j_call: TRBJ2-7; cdr3_aa: CASSSTPSYEQYF; cdr3_nt: TGTGCCAGCAGTTCGACACCCTCCTACGAGCAGTACTTC
clone_size: NA; d_call: NA; v_call: TRBV21-1; j_call: TRBJ2-6; cdr3_aa: CASSSSGTGLFLESGANVLTF; cdr3_nt: TGTGCCAGCAGCAGCTCCGGGACAGGCTTATTTTTGGAGTCTGGGGCCAACGTCCTGACTTTC
clone_size: few; d_call: TRBD2; v_call: TRBV13; j_call: TRBJ2-5; cdr3_aa: CASSPGLAGVEEETQYF; cdr3_nt: TGTGCCAGCAGCCCCGGGCTAGCGGGAGTCGAAGAAGAGACCCAGTACTTC
clone_size: NA; d_call: NA; v_call: TRBV28; j_call: TRBJ1-2; cdr3_aa: CASTSRGGLGYTF; cdr3_nt: TGTGCCAGCACCTCCCGGGGGGGGCTCGGCTACACCTTC
clone_size: NA; d_call: TRBD2; v_call: TRBV5-1; j_call: TRBJ2-3; cdr3_aa: CASSLELAGGPPGTDTQYF; cdr3_nt: TGCGCCAGCAGCTTGGAGCTAGCGGGAGGGCCGCCCGGCACAGATACGCAGTATTTT
clone_size: NA; d_call: TRBD2; v_call: TRBV6-1; j_call: TRBJ2-7; cdr3_aa: CASSEAAGGSYEQYF; cdr3_nt: TGTGCCAGCAGTGAAGCGGCGGGAGGCTCCTACGAGCAGTACTTC
clone_size: NA; d_call: TRBD1; v_call: TRBV6-5; j_call: TRBJ2-7; cdr3_aa: CASSYLGQGGQYF; cdr3_nt: TGTGCCAGCAGTTACTTAGGACAGGGTGGACAGTACTTC
clone_size: NA; d_call: TRBD1; v_call: TRBV5-1; j_call: TRBJ1-6; cdr3_aa: CASSRDRNSPLHF; cdr3_nt: TGCGCCAGCAGCCGGGACAGAAATTCACCCCTCCACTTT
clone_size: NA; d_call: TRBD1; v_call: TRBV7-9; j_call: TRBJ1-1; cdr3_aa: CASSLSGQGNTEAFF; cdr3_nt: TGTGCCAGCAGCTTATCGGGACAGGGGAACACTGAAGCTTTCTTT
clone_size: NA; d_call: NA; v_call: TRBV5-4; j_call: TRBJ2-5; cdr3_aa: CASSATGKEETQYF; cdr3_nt: TGTGCCAGCAGCGCTACCGGGAAGGAAGAGACCCAGTACTTC
clone_size: NA; d_call: TRBD2; v_call: TRBV6-1; j_call: TRBJ2-7; cdr3_aa: CASSAQPGREGYEQYF; cdr3_nt: TGTGCCAGCAGTGCCCAACCTGGGCGGGAGGGTTACGAGCAGTACTTC
clone_size: NA; d_call: NA; v_call: TRBV11-2; j_call: TRBJ2-5; cdr3_aa: CASSLEGREETQYF; cdr3_nt: TGTGCCAGCAGCTTAGAAGGCAGGGAAGAGACCCAGTACTTC
clone_size: NA; d_call: NA; v_call: TRBV9; j_call: TRBJ2-1; cdr3_aa: CASSAYEGQFF; cdr3_nt: TGTGCCAGCAGCGCTTATGAGGGGCAGTTCTTC
clone_size: NA; d_call: TRBD1; v_call: TRBV10-3; j_call: TRBJ1-5; cdr3_aa: CAIRQGPMGQPQHF; cdr3_nt: TGTGCCATCAGACAGGGGCCCATGGGGCAGCCCCAGCATTTT
clone_size: NA; d_call: NA; v_call: TRBV9; j_call: TRBJ1-1; cdr3_aa: CASSQTMNTEAFF; cdr3_nt: TGTGCCAGCAGCCAGACTATGAACACTGAAGCTTTCTTT
clone_size: NA; d_call: TRBD2; v_call: TRBV28; j_call: TRBJ2-2; cdr3_aa: CASRLSGRVYTGELFF; cdr3_nt: TGTGCCAGCAGGCTGAGCGGGAGGGTGTATACCGGGGAGCTGTTTTTT
clone_size: NA; d_call: TRBD1; v_call: TRBV6-5; j_call: TRBJ1-2; cdr3_aa: CASTSGTGERGGYTF; cdr3_nt: TGTGCCAGCACTTCCGGGACAGGGGAACGGGGTGGCTACACCTTC
clone_size: NA; d_call: NA; v_call: TRBV7-9; j_call: TRBJ1-4; cdr3_aa: CASSLPGANEKLFF; cdr3_nt: TGTGCCAGCAGCCTCCCGGGGGCTAATGAAAAACTGTTTTTT
clone_size: NA; d_call: NA; v_call: TRBV28; j_call: TRBJ1-2; cdr3_aa: CASSPSLGGSGYTF; cdr3_nt: TGTGCCAGCAGTCCCTCGCTGGGGGGATCTGGCTACACCTTC
clone_size: NA; d_call: NA; v_call: TRBV9; j_call: TRBJ2-5; cdr3_aa: CASSVGGGGAQYF; cdr3_nt: TGTGCCAGCAGCGTGGGTGGCGGAGGGGCCCAGTACTTC
clone_size: NA; d_call: TRBD1; v_call: TRBV6-5; j_call: TRBJ2-3; cdr3_aa: CASSRDGRGPDTQYF; cdr3_nt: TGTGCCAGCAGCCGGGACGGCAGGGGGCCAGATACGCAGTATTTT
clone_size: NA; d_call: NA; v_call: TRBV5-4; j_call: TRBJ1-6; cdr3_aa: CASIPLWHPYNSPLHF; cdr3_nt: TGTGCCAGCATCCCCCTCTGGCATCCCTATAATTCACCCCTCCACTTT
clone_size: NA; d_call: TRBD1; v_call: TRBV9; j_call: TRBJ1-5; cdr3_aa: CASTQQGAPGNQPQHF; cdr3_nt: TGTGCCAGCACCCAACAGGGGGCGCCCGGCAATCAGCCCCAGCATTTT
clone_size: NA; d_call: TRBD2; v_call: TRBV10-1; j_call: TRBJ2-7; cdr3_aa: CASSSGLAGGDEQYF; cdr3_nt: TGCGCCAGCAGTTCGGGACTAGCGGGAGGAGACGAGCAGTACTTC
clone_size: once; d_call: NA; v_call: TRBV6-5; j_call: TRBJ1-1; cdr3_aa: CASRQNTEAFF; cdr3_nt: TGTGCCAGCAGACAGAACACTGAAGCTTTCTTT
clone_size: NA; d_call: NA; v_call: TRBV5-6; j_call: TRBJ2-5; cdr3_aa: CASSLDSRQETQYF; cdr3_nt: TGTGCCAGCAGTCTGGATTCGAGGCAAGAGACCCAGTACTTC
clone_size: few; d_call: NA; v_call: TRBV4-1; j_call: TRBJ2-1; cdr3_aa: CASSQEAVYNEQFF; cdr3_nt: TGCGCCAGCAGCCAAGAAGCCGTCTACAATGAGCAGTTCTTC
clone_size: NA; d_call: NA; v_call: TRBV14; j_call: TRBJ2-2; cdr3_aa: CASSLIMNQGTGELFF; cdr3_nt: TGTGCCAGCAGCCTAATAATGAACCAGGGAACCGGGGAGCTGTTTTTT
clone_size: NA; d_call: NA; v_call: TRBV6-1; j_call: TRBJ1-2; cdr3_aa: CASRPGDSSYGYTF; cdr3_nt: TGTGCCAGCAGACCAGGGGATAGTAGCTATGGCTACACCTTC
clone_size: few; d_call: NA; v_call: TRBV5-1; j_call: TRBJ2-7; cdr3_aa: CASAGQTYEQYF; cdr3_nt: TGCGCCAGCGCGGGACAGACCTACGAGCAGTACTTC
clone_size: NA; d_call: NA; v_call: TRBV25-1; j_call: TRBJ1-1; cdr3_aa: CASSEWGGGEAFF; cdr3_nt: TGTGCCAGCAGTGAATGGGGGGGAGGTGAAGCTTTCTTT
clone_size: NA; d_call: NA; v_call: TRBV4-1; j_call: TRBJ2-3; cdr3_aa: CASSQDGGTASDTQYF; cdr3_nt: TGCGCCAGCAGCCAAGATGGGGGGACAGCCTCAGATACGCAGTATTTT
clone_size: NA; d_call: NA; v_call: TRBV5-1; j_call: TRBJ2-2; cdr3_aa: CASSPLGNTGELFF; cdr3_nt: TGCGCCAGCAGCCCCCTAGGGAACACCGGGGAGCTGTTTTTT
clone_size: NA; d_call: TRBD1; v_call: TRBV7-6; j_call: TRBJ1-2; cdr3_aa: CASSPAGQGLNYGYTF; cdr3_nt: TGTGCCAGCAGCCCCGCCGGACAGGGTTTAAACTATGGCTACACCTTC
clone_size: few; d_call: NA; v_call: TRBV10-3; j_call: TRBJ2-7; cdr3_aa: CAISEPSRGPYEQYF; cdr3_nt: TGTGCCATCAGTGAACCGTCTAGAGGCCCTTACGAGCAGTACTTC
clone_size: NA; d_call: TRBD2; v_call: TRBV6-6; j_call: TRBJ2-3; cdr3_aa: CASRHPSGRAGDTQYF; cdr3_nt: TGTGCCAGCAGACACCCTAGCGGGAGGGCCGGAGATACGCAGTATTTT
clone_size: few; d_call: NA; v_call: TRBV10-3; j_call: TRBJ1-2; cdr3_aa: CAIGAEGDYGYTF; cdr3_nt: TGTGCCATCGGGGCCGAGGGGGACTATGGCTACACCTTC
clone_size: once; d_call: NA; v_call: TRBV10-1; j_call: TRBJ2-3; cdr3_aa: CASSPGRNSDTQYF; cdr3_nt: TGCGCCAGCAGTCCAGGGAGGAACTCAGATACGCAGTATTTT
clone_size: NA; d_call: NA; v_call: TRBV6-1; j_call: TRBJ2-1; cdr3_aa: CASSEGIASPGYNEQFF; cdr3_nt: TGTGCCAGCAGTGAGGGGATAGCGTCCCCAGGCTACAATGAGCAGTTCTTC